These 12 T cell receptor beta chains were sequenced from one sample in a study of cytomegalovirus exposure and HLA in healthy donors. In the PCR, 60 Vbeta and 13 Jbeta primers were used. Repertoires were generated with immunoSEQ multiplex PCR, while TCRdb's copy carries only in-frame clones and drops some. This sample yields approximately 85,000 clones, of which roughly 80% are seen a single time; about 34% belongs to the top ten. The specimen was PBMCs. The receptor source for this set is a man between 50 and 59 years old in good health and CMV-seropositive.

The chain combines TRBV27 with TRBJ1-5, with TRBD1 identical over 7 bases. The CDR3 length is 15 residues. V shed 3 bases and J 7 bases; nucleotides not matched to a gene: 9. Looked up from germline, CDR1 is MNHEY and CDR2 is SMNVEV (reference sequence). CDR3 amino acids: CASSLYSTGDQPQHF. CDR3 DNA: TGTGCCAGCAGTTTGTATTCTACAGGGGACCAGCCCCAGCATTTT.

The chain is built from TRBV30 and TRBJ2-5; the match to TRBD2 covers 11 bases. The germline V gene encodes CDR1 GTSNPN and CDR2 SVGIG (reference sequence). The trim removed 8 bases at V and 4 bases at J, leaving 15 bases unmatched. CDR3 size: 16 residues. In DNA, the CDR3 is TGTGCCACAGACCAAACTAGCGGGAGATTCGGAGAGACCCAGTACTTC. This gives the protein CATDQTSGRFGETQYF.

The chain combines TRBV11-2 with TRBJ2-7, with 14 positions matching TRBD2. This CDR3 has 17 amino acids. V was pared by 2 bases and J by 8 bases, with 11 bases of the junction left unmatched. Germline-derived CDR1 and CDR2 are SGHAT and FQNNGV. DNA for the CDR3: TGTGCCAGCAGCTTAAGGGAAGTGGGACTAGCGGGAGTGAAGCAGTACTTC. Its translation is CASSLREVGLAGVKQYF. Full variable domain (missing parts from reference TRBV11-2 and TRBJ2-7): EAGVAQSPRYKIIEKRQSVAFWCNPISGHATLYWYQQILGQGPKLLIQFQNNGVVDDSQLPKDRFSAERLKGVDSTLKIQPAKLEDSAVYLCASSLREVGLAGVKQYFGPGTRLTVT.

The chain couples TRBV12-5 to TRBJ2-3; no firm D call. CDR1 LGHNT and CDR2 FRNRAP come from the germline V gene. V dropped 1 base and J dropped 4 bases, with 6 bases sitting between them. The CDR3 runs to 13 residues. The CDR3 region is CASGLDGPDTQYF. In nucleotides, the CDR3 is TGTGCTAGTGGTTTGGACGGTCCAGATACGCAGTATTTT. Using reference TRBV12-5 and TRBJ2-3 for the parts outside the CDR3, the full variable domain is DARVTQTPRHKVTEMGQEVTMRCQPILGHNTVFWYRQTMMQGLELLAYFRNRAPLDDSGMPKDRFSAEMPDATLATLKIQPSEPRDSAVYFCASGLDGPDTQYFGPGTRLTVL.

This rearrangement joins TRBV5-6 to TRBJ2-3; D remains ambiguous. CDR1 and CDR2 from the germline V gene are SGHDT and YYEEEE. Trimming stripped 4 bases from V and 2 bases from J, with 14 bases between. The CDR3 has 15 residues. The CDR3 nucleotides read TGTGCCAGCAGCCGAGACCGCGGAGCCACAGATACGCAGTATTTT. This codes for CASSRDRGATDTQYF.

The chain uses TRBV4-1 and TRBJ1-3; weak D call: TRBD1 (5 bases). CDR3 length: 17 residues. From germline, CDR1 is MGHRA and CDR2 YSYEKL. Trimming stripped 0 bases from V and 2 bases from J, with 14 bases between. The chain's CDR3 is CASSQDGGLPTGNTIYF. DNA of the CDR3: TGCGCCAGCAGCCAAGATGGGGGACTCCCCACTGGAAACACCATATATTTT.

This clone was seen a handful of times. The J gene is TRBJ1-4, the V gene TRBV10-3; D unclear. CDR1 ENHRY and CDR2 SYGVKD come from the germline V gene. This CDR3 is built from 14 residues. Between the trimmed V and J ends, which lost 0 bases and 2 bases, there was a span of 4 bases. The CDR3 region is CAISESSTNEKLFF. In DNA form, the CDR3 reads TGTGCCATCAGTGAGTCGAGCACTAATGAAAAACTGTTTTTT.

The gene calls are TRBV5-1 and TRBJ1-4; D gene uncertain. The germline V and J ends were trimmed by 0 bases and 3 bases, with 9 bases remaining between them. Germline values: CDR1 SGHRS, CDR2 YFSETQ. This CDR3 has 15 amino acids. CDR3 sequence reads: CASSLGRGPNEKLFF. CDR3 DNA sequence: TGCGCCAGCAGCTTGGGGCGGGGTCCTAATGAAAAACTGTTTTTT.

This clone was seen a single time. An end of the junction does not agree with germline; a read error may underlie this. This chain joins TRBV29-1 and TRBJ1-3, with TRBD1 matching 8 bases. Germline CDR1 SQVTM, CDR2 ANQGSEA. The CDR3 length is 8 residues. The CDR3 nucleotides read TGCGGGACTGGACAGGGCCCGTTT. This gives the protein CGTGQGPF.

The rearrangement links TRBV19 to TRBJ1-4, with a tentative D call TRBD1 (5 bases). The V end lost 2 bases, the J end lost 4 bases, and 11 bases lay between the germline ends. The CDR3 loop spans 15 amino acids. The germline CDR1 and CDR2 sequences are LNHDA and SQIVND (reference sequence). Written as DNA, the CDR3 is TGTGCCAGTAGTATAAGACAGCCTTTTAATGAAAAACTGTTTTTT. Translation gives CASSIRQPFNEKLFF.

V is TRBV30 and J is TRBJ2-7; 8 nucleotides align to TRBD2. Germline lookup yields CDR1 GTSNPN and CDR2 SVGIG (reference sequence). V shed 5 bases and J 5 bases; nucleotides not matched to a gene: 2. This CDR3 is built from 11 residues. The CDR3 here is CAWGLADEQYF. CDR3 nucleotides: TGTGCCTGGGGACTAGCTGACGAGCAGTACTTC.

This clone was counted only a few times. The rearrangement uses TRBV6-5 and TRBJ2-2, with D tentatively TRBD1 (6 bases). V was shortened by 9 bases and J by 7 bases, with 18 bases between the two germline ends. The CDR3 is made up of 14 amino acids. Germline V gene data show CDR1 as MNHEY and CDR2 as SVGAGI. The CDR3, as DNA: TGTGCCAGTCGTGTAGGGGGTTCGGTCGGGGAGCTGTTTTTT. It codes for CASRVGGSVGELFF.